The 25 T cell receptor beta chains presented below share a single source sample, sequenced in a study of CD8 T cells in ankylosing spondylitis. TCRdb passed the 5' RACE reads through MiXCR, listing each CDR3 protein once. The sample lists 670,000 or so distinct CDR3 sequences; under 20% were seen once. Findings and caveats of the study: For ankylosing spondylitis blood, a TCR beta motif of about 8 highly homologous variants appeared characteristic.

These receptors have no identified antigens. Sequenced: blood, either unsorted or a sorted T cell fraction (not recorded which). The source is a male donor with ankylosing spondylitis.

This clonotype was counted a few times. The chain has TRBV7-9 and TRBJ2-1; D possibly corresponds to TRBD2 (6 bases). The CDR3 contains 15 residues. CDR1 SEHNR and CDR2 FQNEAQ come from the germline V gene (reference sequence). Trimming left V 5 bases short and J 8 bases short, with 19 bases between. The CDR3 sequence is CASSRGDQREDEQFF. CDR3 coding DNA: TGTGCCAGCAGCCGCGGGGACCAGCGTGAAGATGAGCAGTTCTTC.

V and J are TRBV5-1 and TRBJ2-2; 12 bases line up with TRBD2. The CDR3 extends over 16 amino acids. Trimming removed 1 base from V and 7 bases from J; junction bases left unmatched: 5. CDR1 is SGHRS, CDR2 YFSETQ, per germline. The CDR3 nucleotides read TGCGCCAGCAGCTTGCTGACTAGCGGGAGTCACGGGGAGCTGTTTTTT. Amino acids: CASSLLTSGSHGELFF.

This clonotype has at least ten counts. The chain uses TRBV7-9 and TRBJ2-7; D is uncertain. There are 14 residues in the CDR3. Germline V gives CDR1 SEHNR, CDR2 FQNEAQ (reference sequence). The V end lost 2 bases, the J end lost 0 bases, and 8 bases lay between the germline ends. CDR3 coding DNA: TGTGCCAGCAGCTTATCACAGACCTCCTACGAGCAGTACTTC. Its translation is CASSLSQTSYEQYF.

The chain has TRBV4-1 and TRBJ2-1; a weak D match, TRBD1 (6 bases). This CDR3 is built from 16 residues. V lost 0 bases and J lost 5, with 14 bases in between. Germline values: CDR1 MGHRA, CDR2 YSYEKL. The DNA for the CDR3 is TGCGCCAGCAGCCAAGATGACAGGTCGGGAAACAATGAGCAGTTCTTC. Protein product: CASSQDDRSGNNEQFF.

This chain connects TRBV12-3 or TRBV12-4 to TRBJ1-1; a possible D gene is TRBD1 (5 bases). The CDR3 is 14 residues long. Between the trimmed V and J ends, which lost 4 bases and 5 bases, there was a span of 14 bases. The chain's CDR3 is CASSYFSGGTEAFF. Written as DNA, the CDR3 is TGTGCCAGCAGTTATTTTTCTGGGGGGACTGAAGCTTTCTTT.

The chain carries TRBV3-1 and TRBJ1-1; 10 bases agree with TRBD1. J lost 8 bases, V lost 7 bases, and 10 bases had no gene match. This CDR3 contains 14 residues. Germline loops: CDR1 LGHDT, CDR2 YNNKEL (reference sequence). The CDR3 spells CASNYRDRGSEAFF. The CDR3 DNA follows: TGTGCCAGCAACTACCGGGACAGGGGATCCGAAGCTTTCTTT.

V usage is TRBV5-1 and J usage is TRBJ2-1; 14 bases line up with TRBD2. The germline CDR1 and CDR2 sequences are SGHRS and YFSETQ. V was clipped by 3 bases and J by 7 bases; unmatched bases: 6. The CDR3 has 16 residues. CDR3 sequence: CASSWGLAGDSNEQFF. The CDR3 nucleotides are TGCGCCAGCAGCTGGGGACTAGCGGGAGATAGTAATGAGCAGTTCTTC.

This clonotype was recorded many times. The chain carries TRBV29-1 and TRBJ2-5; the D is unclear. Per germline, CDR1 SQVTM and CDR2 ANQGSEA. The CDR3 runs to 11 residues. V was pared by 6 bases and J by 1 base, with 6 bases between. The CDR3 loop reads CSVVLQETQYF. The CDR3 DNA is TGCAGCGTAGTGCTCCAAGAGACCCAGTACTTC.

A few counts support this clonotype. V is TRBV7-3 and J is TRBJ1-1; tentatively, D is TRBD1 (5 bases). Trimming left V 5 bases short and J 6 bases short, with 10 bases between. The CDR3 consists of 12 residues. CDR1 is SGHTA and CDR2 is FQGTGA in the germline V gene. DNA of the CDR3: TGTGCCAGCAGCAAAGACAGCTCTGAAGCTTTCTTT. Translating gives CASSKDSSEAFF.

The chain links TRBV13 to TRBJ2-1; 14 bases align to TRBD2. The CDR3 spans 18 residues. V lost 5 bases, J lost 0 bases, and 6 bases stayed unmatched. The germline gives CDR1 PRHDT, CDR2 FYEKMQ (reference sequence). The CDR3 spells CASSRRTSGGSSYNEQFF. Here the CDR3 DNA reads TGTGCCAGCAGCAGACGGACTAGCGGGGGGAGCTCCTACAATGAGCAGTTCTTC.

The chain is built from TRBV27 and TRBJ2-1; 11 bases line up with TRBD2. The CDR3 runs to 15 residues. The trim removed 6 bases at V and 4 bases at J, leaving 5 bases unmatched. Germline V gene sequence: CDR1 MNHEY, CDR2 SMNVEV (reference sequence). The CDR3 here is CASRKGLADYNEQFF. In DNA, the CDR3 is TGTGCCAGCAGAAAGGGACTAGCGGATTACAATGAGCAGTTCTTC.

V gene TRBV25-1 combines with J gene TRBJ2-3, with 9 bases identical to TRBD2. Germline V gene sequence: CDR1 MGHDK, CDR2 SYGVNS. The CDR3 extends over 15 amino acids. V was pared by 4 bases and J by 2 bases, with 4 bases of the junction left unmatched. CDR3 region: CASSGLAETTDTQYF. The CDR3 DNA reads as TGTGCCAGCAGTGGACTAGCGGAAACCACAGATACGCAGTATTTT.

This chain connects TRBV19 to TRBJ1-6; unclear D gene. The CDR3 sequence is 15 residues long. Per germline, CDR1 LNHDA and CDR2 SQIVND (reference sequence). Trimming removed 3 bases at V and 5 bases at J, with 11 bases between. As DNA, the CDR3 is TGTGCCAGTAGTATTCCGTCCGCTAATAATTCACCCCTCCACTTT. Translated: CASSIPSANNSPLHF.

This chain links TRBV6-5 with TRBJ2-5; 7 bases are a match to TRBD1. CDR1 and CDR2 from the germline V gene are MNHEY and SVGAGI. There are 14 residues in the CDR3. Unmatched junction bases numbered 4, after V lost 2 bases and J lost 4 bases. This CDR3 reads CASSYTRQGETQYF. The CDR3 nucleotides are TGTGCCAGCAGTTACACCCGACAGGGAGAGACCCAGTACTTC.

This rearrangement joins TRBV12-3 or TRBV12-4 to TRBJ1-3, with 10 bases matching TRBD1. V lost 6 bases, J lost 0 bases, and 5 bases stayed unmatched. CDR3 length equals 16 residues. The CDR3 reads CASRRGQGTSGNTIYF. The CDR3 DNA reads TGTGCCAGCAGACGGGGACAGGGGACCTCTGGAAACACCATATATTTT.

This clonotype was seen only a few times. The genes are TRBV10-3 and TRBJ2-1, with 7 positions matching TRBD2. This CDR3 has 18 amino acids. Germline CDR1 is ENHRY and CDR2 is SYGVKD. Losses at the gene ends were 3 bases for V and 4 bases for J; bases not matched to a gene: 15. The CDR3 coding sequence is TGTGCCATCAGTGATGCCGGCCGCGGTCTAGCGGCTTACAATGAGCAGTTCTTC. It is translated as CAISDAGRGLAAYNEQFF.

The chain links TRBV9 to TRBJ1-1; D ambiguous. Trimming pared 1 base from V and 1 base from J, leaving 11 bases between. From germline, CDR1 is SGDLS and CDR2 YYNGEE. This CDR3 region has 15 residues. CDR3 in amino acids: CASSVSGVGNTEAFF. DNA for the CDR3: TGTGCCAGCAGCGTATCGGGCGTAGGGAACACTGAAGCTTTCTTT.

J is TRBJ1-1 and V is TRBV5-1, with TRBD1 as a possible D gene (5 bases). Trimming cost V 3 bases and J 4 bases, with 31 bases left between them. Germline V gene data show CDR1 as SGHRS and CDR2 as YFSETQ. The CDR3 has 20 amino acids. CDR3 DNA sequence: TGCGCCAGCAGCTCGACGATCTCCGGGCGGGCACAGGTCAAGGGCACTGAAGCTTTCTTT. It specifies CASSSTISGRAQVKGTEAFF.

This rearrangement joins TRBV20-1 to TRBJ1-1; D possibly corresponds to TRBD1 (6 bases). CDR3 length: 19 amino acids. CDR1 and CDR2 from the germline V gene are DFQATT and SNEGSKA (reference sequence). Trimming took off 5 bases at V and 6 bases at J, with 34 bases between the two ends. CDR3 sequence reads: CSAPKGGGQGSPKSAEAFF. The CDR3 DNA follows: TGCAGTGCTCCGAAAGGGGGGGGACAAGGATCACCCAAGAGCGCTGAAGCTTTCTTT.

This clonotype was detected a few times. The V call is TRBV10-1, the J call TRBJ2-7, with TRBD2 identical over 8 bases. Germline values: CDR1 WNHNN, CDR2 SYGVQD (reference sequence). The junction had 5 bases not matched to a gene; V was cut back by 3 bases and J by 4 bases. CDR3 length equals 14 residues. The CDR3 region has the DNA TGCGCCAGCAGTGAACGGGGGGGAGGTTACGAGCAGTACTTC. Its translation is CASSERGGGYEQYF.

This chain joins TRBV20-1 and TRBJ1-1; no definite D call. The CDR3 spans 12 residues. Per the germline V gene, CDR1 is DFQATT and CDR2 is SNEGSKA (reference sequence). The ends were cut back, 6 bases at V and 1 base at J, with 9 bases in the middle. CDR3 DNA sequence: TGCAGTGCCCACCGTAGGAACACTGAAGCTTTCTTT. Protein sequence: CSAHRRNTEAFF.

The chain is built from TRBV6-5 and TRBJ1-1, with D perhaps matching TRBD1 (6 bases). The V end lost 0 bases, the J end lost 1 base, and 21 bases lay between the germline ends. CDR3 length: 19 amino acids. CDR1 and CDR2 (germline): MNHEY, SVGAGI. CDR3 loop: CASSYSRRRGGQQNTEAFF. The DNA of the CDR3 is TGTGCCAGCAGTTACTCAAGAAGGAGGGGGGGACAACAGAACACTGAAGCTTTCTTT.

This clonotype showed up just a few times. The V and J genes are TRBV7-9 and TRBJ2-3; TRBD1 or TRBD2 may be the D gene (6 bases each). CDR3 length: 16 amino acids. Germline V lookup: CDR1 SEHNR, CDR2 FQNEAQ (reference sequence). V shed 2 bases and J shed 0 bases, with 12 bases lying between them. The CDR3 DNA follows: TGTGCCAGCAGCTTAATGGGGGGCACTAGCACAGATACGCAGTATTTT. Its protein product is CASSLMGGTSTDTQYF.

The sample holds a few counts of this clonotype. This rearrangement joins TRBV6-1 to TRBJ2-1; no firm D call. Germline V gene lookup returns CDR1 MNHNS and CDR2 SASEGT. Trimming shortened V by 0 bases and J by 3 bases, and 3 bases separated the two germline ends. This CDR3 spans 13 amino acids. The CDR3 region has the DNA TGTGCCAGCAGTGAAGCCCTCTACAATGAGCAGTTCTTC. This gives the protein CASSEALYNEQFF.

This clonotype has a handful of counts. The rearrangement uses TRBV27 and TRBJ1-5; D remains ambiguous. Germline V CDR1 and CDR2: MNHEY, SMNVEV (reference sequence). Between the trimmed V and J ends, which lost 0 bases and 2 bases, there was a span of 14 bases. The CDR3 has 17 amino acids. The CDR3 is CASSLSNGVGGNQPQHF. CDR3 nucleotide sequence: TGTGCCAGCAGTTTATCGAATGGGGTCGGTGGCAATCAGCCCCAGCATTTT.